This T cell receptor (beta chain) was observed in a study of response to subunit inactivated influenza vaccine. TCRdb passed the RT-PCR reads through MiXCR, listing each CDR3 protein once. The table shows 550,000 to 650,000 distinct CDR3 sequences, with approximately 12% occurring only once. Only a few counts were recorded for this clonotype. Germline V gene sequence: CDR1 SEHNR, CDR2 FQNEAQ (reference sequence). CDR3 length: 14 amino acids. V was clipped by 7 bases and J by 7 bases; unmatched bases: 12. The sample in question was PBMCs from blood, obtained on the day of vaccination. This TCR was recovered from a man aged 50 to 59 who received an inactivated influenza vaccine. This chain links TRBV7-9 with TRBJ2-5; 7 positions agree with TRBD1. CDR3 nucleotide sequence: TGTGCCAGCAATATCCCAGGACAGGAAGGGACCCAGTACTTC. The encoded protein is CASNIPGQEGTQYF. The entire variable domain, with the rest obtained from reference TRBV7-9 and TRBJ2-5, is as follows: DTGVSQNPRHKITKRGQNVTFRCDPISEHNRLYWYRQTLGQGPEFLTYFQNEAQLEKSRLLSDRFSAERPKGSFSTLEIQRTEQGDSAMYLCASNIPGQEGTQYFGPGTRLLVL.